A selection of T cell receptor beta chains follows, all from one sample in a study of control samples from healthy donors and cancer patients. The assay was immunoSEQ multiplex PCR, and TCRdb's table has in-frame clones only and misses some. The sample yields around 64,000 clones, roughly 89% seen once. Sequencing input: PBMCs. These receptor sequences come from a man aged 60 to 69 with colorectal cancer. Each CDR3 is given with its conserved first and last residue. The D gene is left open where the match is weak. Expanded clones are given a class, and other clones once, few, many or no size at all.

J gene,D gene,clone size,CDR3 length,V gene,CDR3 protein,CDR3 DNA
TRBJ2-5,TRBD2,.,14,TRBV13,CASSLDGEGETQYF,TGTGCCAGCAGCTTAGACGGGGAGGGGGAGACCCAGTACTTC
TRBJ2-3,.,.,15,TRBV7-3,CASSLRGSGTDTQYF,TGTGCCAGCAGCTTAAGAGGGTCGGGGACAGATACGCAGTATTTT
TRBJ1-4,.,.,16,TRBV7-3,CASSLPNSATNEKLFF,TGTGCCAGCAGCCTCCCAAACAGTGCAACTAATGAAAAACTGTTTTTT
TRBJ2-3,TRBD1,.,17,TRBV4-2,CASSQGRGGSGTDTQYF,TGTGCCAGCAGCCAAGGTCGAGGGGGCAGCGGCACAGATACGCAGTATTTT
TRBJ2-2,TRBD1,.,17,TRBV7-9,CASSSPGTGGNTGELFF,TGTGCCAGCAGCTCGCCAGGGACAGGGGGAAACACCGGGGAGCTGTTTTTT
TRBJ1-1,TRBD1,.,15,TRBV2,CASSDLRTGGNEAFF,TGTGCCAGCAGTGACCTAAGGACAGGGGGGAATGAAGCTTTCTTT
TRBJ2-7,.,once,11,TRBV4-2,CASSQGKEQYF,TGTGCCAGCAGCCAAGGAAAGGAGCAGTACTTC
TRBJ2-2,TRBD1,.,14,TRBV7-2,CASSLTGITGELFF,TGTGCCAGCAGCTTGACAGGGATAACCGGGGAGCTGTTTTTT
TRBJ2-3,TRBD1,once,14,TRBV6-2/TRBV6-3,CASSYTDRVDTQYF,TGTGCCAGCAGTTACACGGACAGGGTCGATACGCAGTATTTT
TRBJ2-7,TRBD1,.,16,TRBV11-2,CASSLAGQLGLYEQYF,TGTGCCAGCAGCTTAGCGGGACAGTTAGGACTCTACGAGCAGTACTTC
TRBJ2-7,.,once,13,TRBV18,CASSPNRVDEQYF,TGTGCCAGCTCACCGAACAGGGTGGACGAGCAGTACTTC
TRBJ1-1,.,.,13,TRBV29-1,CSVENNGNTEAFF,TGCAGCGTGGAAAACAACGGGAACACTGAAGCTTTCTTT
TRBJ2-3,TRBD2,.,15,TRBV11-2,CASSFSGEVSDTQYF,TGTGCCAGCAGCTTCAGCGGGGAGGTTTCAGATACGCAGTATTTT
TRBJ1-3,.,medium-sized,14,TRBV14,CASSPLGPGNTIYF,TGTGCCAGCAGCCCCCTGGGCCCAGGAAACACCATATATTTT
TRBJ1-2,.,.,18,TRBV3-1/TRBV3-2,CASSQDLRAGLANYGYTF,TGTGCCAGCAGCCAAGATCTTAGGGCAGGTTTAGCTAACTATGGCTACACCTTC
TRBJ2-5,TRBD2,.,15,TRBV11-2,CASSSSGGLSETQYF,TGTGCCAGCAGCTCTAGCGGGGGGCTATCAGAGACCCAGTACTTC
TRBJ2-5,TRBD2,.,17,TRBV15,CATSRAPLAGGGKTQYF,TGTGCCACCAGCAGAGCCCCATTAGCGGGGGGAGGGAAGACCCAGTACTTC
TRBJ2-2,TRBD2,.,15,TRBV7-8,CASSPSGGTTGELFF,TGTGCCAGCAGCCCCAGCGGGGGGACCACCGGGGAGCTGTTTTTT
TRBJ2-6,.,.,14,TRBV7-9,CASSLLAGANVLTF,TGTGCCAGCAGCTTACTAGCTGGGGCCAACGTCCTGACTTTC
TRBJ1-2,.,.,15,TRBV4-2,CASSQTIGGGYGYTF,TGTGCCAGCAGCCAAACAATAGGGGGGGGCTATGGCTACACCTTC
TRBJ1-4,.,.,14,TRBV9,CASSSSGQSEKLFF,TGTGCCAGCAGCTCCTCCGGACAATCCGAAAAACTGTTTTTT
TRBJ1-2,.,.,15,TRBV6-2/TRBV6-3,CASSYFDPAFYGYTF,TGTGCCAGCAGTTACTTCGACCCGGCGTTCTATGGCTACACCTTC
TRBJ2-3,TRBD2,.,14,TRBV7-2,CASSTGLARDTQYF,TGTGCCAGCAGCACGGGACTAGCGAGAGATACGCAGTATTTT
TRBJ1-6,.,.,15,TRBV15,CATSRDQVPNSPLHF,TGTGCCACCAGCAGAGATCAGGTACCAAATTCACCCCTCCACTTT
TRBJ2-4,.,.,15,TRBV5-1,CASSSDVLAKNIQYF,TGCGCCAGCAGCTCGGATGTCCTAGCCAAAAACATTCAGTACTTC
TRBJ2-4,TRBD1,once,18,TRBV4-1,CASSKGPGQGVAKNIQYF,TGCGCCAGCAGCAAAGGGCCGGGACAGGGGGTAGCCAAAAACATTCAGTACTTC
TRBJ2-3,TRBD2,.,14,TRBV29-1,CSVGLAGATDTQYF,TGCAGCGTGGGACTAGCGGGGGCCACAGATACGCAGTATTTT
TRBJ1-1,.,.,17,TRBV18,CASSPQGRRSPNTEAFF,TGTGCCAGCTCACCACAGGGGAGGCGATCGCCGAACACTGAAGCTTTCTTT
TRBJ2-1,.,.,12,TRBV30,CAWNHARNEQFF,TGTGCCTGGAATCATGCTCGGAATGAGCAGTTCTTC
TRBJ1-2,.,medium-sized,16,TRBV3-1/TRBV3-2,CASSHLGQRNGGGYTF,TGTGCCAGCAGCCACCTTGGACAACGGAACGGGGGGGGCTACACCTTC
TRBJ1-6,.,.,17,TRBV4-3,CASSQSLRGVGGSPLHF,TGCGCCAGCAGCCAATCCCTACGAGGGGTCGGGGGTTCACCCCTCCACTTT
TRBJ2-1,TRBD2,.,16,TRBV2,CASSGGAGRSYNEQFF,TGTGCCAGCAGTGGGGGAGCGGGGAGATCTTACAATGAGCAGTTCTTC
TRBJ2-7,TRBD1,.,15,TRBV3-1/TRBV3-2,CASPKTGTGAYEQYF,TGTGCCAGCCCAAAGACCGGGACAGGGGCCTACGAGCAGTACTTC
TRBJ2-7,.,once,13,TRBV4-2,CASSQEWASGQYF,TGTGCCAGCAGCCAAGAGTGGGCCTCGGGGCAGTACTTC
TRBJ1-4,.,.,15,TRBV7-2,CASSLVGLPSEKLFF,TGTGCCAGCAGCTTGGTGGGGCTACCCTCTGAAAAACTGTTTTTT
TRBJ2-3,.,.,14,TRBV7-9,CASSRGGPTDTQYF,TGTGCCAGCAGCCGCGGGGGCCCCACAGATACGCAGTATTTT
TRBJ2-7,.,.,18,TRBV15,CATSRDFQYTATSYEQYF,TGTGCCACCAGCAGAGATTTTCAGTATACAGCCACCTCCTACGAGCAGTACTTC
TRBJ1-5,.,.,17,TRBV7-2,CASSHRHGRVSNQPQHF,TGTGCCAGCAGCCACAGACATGGCCGGGTGAGCAATCAGCCCCAGCATTTT
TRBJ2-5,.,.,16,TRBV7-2,CASNSIGGAYQETQYF,TGTGCCAGCAACTCTATTGGCGGGGCGTACCAAGAGACCCAGTACTTC
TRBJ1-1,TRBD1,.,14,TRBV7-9,CASSIGTGDTEAFF,TGTGCCAGCAGCATTGGGACAGGGGACACTGAAGCTTTCTTT
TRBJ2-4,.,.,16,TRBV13,CASSPPFLGGKNIQYF,TGTGCCAGCAGCCCGCCGTTCCTGGGGGGCAAAAACATTCAGTACTTC
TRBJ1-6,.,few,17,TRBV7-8,CASSQGGAGQRNSPLHF,TGTGCCAGCAGCCAAGGAGGTGCGGGACAACGTAATTCACCCCTCCACTTT
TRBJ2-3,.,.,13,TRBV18,CASHRVRTDTQYF,TGTGCCTCCCACAGGGTCCGCACAGATACGCAGTATTTT
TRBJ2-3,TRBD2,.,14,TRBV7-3,CASSLSGGADTQYF,TGTGCCAGCAGCTTAAGCGGGGGGGCCGATACGCAGTATTTT
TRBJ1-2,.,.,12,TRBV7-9,CASSLGGYGYTF,TGTGCCAGCAGCTTAGGAGGTTATGGCTACACCTTC
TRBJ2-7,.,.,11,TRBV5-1,CASSESYEQYF,TGCGCCAGCAGCGAATCCTACGAGCAGTACTTC
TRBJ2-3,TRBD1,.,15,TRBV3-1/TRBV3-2,CASSIRTGGTDTQYF,TGTGCCAGCAGCATTCGGACAGGCGGCACAGATACGCAGTATTTT
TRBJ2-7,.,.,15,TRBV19,CASSPLGTITYEQYF,TGTGCCAGTAGTCCCCTCGGGACAATCACCTACGAGCAGTACTTC
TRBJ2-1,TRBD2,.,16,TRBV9,CASSPKGRGGYNEQFF,TGTGCCAGCAGCCCTAAAGGGCGGGGGGGTTACAATGAGCAGTTCTTC
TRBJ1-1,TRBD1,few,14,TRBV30,CAVGPGQTNTEAFF,TGTGCCGTGGGACCGGGACAGACGAACACTGAAGCTTTCTTT
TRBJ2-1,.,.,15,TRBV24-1,CATSDFDRRTNEQFF,TGTGCCACCAGTGATTTCGACAGGCGAACCAATGAGCAGTTCTTC
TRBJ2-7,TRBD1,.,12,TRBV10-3,CASGDRAYEQYF,TGTGCCTCTGGGGACAGGGCCTACGAGCAGTACTTC
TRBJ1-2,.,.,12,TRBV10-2,CASSESGAGYTF,TGCGCCAGCAGTGAGTCGGGGGCTGGCTACACCTTC
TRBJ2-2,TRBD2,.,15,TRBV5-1,CASSSRGGGTGELFF,TGCGCCAGCAGCTCACGGGGGGGCGGAACCGGGGAGCTGTTTTTT